Each of the 8 T cell receptor beta chains below was sequenced from the same sample in a study of coeliac disease. The assay was immunoSEQ multiplex PCR, and TCRdb's table has in-frame clones only and misses some. The repertoire includes over 3,000 clones, around 60% of them detected once, and less than 20% sits in the top ten. The specimen sequenced was lymphocytes from the gut lamina propria. The origin of the receptors is a woman aged 45-59 years without celiac disease.

The table lists this clone with a few counts. V gene TRBV27 combines with J gene TRBJ1-1; D uncertain. This CDR3 is built from 16 residues. The ends were cut back, 5 bases at V and 1 base at J, with 17 bases in the middle. The germline gives CDR1 MNHEY, CDR2 SMNVEV (reference sequence). The CDR3 sequence: CASSALPGGGNTEAFF. DNA of the CDR3: TGTGCCAGCAGTGCACTCCCCGGCGGCGGGAACACTGAAGCTTTCTTT.

V gene TRBV4-1 combines with J gene TRBJ1-1; 7 bases align to TRBD1. Germline assignment: CDR1 MGHRA and CDR2 YSYEKL. The CDR3 spans 15 residues. J lost 2 bases, V lost 6 bases, and 9 bases had no gene match. The CDR3 region has the DNA TGCGCCAGCAGAGCGGACAGGACTTCTAACACTGAAGCTTTCTTT. As protein: CASRADRTSNTEAFF.

The chain combines TRBV6-1 with TRBJ1-2, with D possibly TRBD1 on 6 matching bases. Germline V gene lookup returns CDR1 MNHNS and CDR2 SASEGT. This CDR3 is built from 11 residues. V was cut by 7 bases and J by 9 bases, with 12 bases left in between. The CDR3 spells CASNLDRSYTF. The CDR3 bases are TGTGCCAGCAACCTAGACAGGAGCTACACCTTC.

The chain couples TRBV27 to TRBJ1-5; TRBD1 matches at 8 bases. There are 15 residues in the CDR3. V lost 5 bases and J lost 4; bases outside the gene matches: 7. CDR1 is MNHEY and CDR2 is SMNVEV in the germline V gene (reference sequence). CDR3 nucleotides: TGTGCCAGCAGTAACGGACAGGGACCGAATCAGCCCCAGCATTTT. As protein: CASSNGQGPNQPQHF.

This clone was recorded a few times. The CDR3 spells CASSLFGGAYEQYF. The CDR3 DNA reads TGTGCCAGCAGTTTATTTGGGGGGGCCTACGAGCAGTACTTC. V usage is TRBV28 and J usage is TRBJ2-7; 7 positions match TRBD2. V trimming: 1 base; J trimming: 2 bases; junction bases outside the gene matches: 2. From germline, CDR1 is MDHEN and CDR2 SYDVKM. The CDR3 is 14 residues long.

V usage is TRBV6-5 and J usage is TRBJ1-3; D is perhaps TRBD1 (5 bases). The CDR3 runs to 15 residues. Trimming removed 9 bases from V and 2 bases from J, with 17 bases in between. Germline CDR1 MNHEY, CDR2 SVGAGI. The CDR3, as DNA: TGTGCCAGTTCCATACACAGGAGAACTGGAAACACCATATATTTT. Its protein is CASSIHRRTGNTIYF.

The gene calls are TRBV5-1 and TRBJ1-1, with D hard to call. The V gene lost 4 bases and the J gene lost 6 bases, with 16 bases spanning the gap. Germline-derived CDR1 and CDR2 are SGHRS and YFSETQ. The CDR3 consists of 14 residues. CDR3 in DNA: TGCGCCAGCAGCCGAGTCCTACAGTCCCCTGAAGCTTTCTTT. This encodes CASSRVLQSPEAFF.

By its share, this clone is medium-sized. This chain links TRBV30 with TRBJ2-7; 9 bases fit TRBD2. There are 14 residues in the CDR3. The germline V gene encodes CDR1 GTSNPN and CDR2 SVGIG (reference sequence). The V segment lost 3 bases and the J segment 2 bases; nucleotides outside the gene matches: 5. The CDR3 DNA follows: TGTGCCTGGAGGGGTAGCGGGGGCCCCTACGAGCAGTACTTC. It yields the protein CAWRGSGGPYEQYF.